This T cell receptor (beta chain) was captured by sequencing in a study of T cells expressing NK-cell markers. TCRdb re-called the 5' RACE reads, yielding one record per CDR3 amino acid sequence without DNA. In total, the table holds 500,000 or so distinct CDR3 sequences. This CDR3 spans 18 amino acids. Germline CDR1 is LGHNA and CDR2 is YNFKEQ. The sequence came from a young man in good health. This rearrangement joins TRBV4-2 to TRBJ2-7; TCRdb's D gene call, TRBD2, goes unchecked for lack of DNA. The sample taken for sequencing was blood T cells: a sorted CD56 or NKG2C T cell subset, CD4+ or CD8+ T cells, or bulk PBMC T cells (not recorded which). The CDR3: CASSQDLLAGASSYEQYF.